The 10 T cell receptor beta chains reported below all come from one sample, sequenced in a study of CD8+CD57+ T cells in acquired aplastic anemia. Genomic DNA, the template, was used for profiling of the TCR beta VDJ and CDR3. TCRdb itself ran the reads through MiXCR, one entry per CDR3 protein. The sample has about 400,000 distinct CDR3 sequences, approximately 70% seen once; the top ten hold 4%. Specimen: sorted CD4+, CD8+, or CD8+CD57+ T cells (not recorded which) from PBMCs. All receptors come from a human donor in good health, serving as a control.

On this clonotype itself: A read error is likely, as this CDR3 ends without the conserved phenylalanine or tryptophan. No DNA is shown, since the ends of the CDR3 on it are uncertain; the CDR3 is the one TCRdb lists. V is TRBV15 and J is TRBJ2-7; the D call of TRBD2 is as the table states it, not checked on the DNA. The CDR3 is 14 residues long, counting both termini. Germline V gives CDR1 LNHNV, CDR2 YYDKDF (reference sequence). CDR3 residues: CATSTRYGSGYNEQ.

This sequence joins TRBV20-1 and TRBJ1-1, with D unclear. With 4 bases removed from V and 6 bases from J, the gap between germline ends came to 15 bases. In germline, CDR1 is DFQATT, CDR2 SNEGSKA (reference sequence). This CDR3 spans 13 amino acids. The DNA for the CDR3 is TGCAGTGCTATGGAATCCCTAACGCCTGAAGCTTTCTTT. This gives the protein CSAMESLTPEAFF.

The rearrangement links TRBV5-1 to TRBJ1-5, with a possible D match to TRBD1 (5 bases). Germline lookup yields CDR1 SGHRS and CDR2 YFSETQ. V dropped 4 bases and J dropped 8 bases, with 16 bases sitting between them. This CDR3 region has 14 residues. The CDR3 DNA is TGCGCCAGCAGCGTCAATTCAGGGAGGGAGCCCCAGCATTTT. Translating it yields CASSVNSGREPQHF.

This clonotype was counted at least ten times. This chain joins TRBV29-1 and TRBJ2-2, with a possible D match to TRBD2 (5 bases). The CDR3 is 12 residues long. The ends were cut back, 4 bases at V and 8 bases at J, with 11 bases in the middle. Germline lookup yields CDR1 SQVTM and CDR2 ANQGSEA. DNA for the CDR3: TGCAGCGTTGGGGCTAGCTCGGGGGAGCTGTTTTTT. The encoded protein is CSVGASSGELFF.

Of note for this clonotype: This clone may be a read error of a much larger clone one base away. The J gene is TRBJ1-1, the V gene TRBV10-3; TRBD1 might be the D (5 bases). The germline gives CDR1 ENHRY, CDR2 SYGVKD. This CDR3 region has 14 residues. CDR3 sequence reads: CASSPPGTDQGAFF. The CDR3 coding sequence is TGTGCCAGCAGTCCCCCCGGGACGGACCAGGGAGCTTTCTTT.

The table lists this clonotype with a count of one. The CDR3 end shows no conserved phenylalanine or tryptophan, and so a read error is likely. No DNA is shown, since the ends of the CDR3 on it are uncertain; the CDR3 is the one TCRdb lists. This chain uses TRBV19 with TRBJ2-6; the table calls TRBD2, which could not be checked here. CDR1 and CDR2 from the germline V gene are LNHDA and SQIVND (reference sequence). The CDR3 comprises 16 residues, both ends counted. CDR3 region: CASSMRETSPLHFRNV.

This clonotype has at least ten counts. The CDR3, as DNA: TGTGCCATCAGTGGGGTCGATGAGCAGTTCTTC. Its translation is CAISGVDEQFF. The chain is built from TRBV10-3 and TRBJ2-1, with D unclear. Germline CDR1 reads ENHRY; CDR2 reads SYGVKD. V was clipped by 4 bases and J by 8 bases, with 6 bases between them. The CDR3 consists of 11 residues.

To note about this clonotype: Its ends do not fully match the called genes, so a read error is possible. The rearrangement links TRBV7-8 to TRBJ2-1, with D hard to call. This CDR3 contains 15 residues. The V gene's germline CDR1 is SGHVS and CDR2 FQNEAQ. CDR3 in DNA: TGTGCCACCAGCAGAGCCCGGAACAGAGCGAATGATCAGTTCTTC. Its protein product is CATSRARNRANDQFF.

Regarding this clonotype: A much more abundant neighbour one base away suggests this may be a read error. The chain has TRBV6-4 and TRBJ1-5; D gene ambiguous. The V end was cut by 8 bases, the J end by 1 base, with 12 bases between. The CDR3 contains 14 residues. CDR1 is MRHNA and CDR2 is SNTAGT in the germline V gene. In DNA, the CDR3 is TGTGCCAGCGCCGAAGTAGTCAGCAATCAGCCCCAGCATTTT. Protein product: CASAEVVSNQPQHF.

This clonotype was detected many times. The chain recombines TRBV12-3 or TRBV12-4 with TRBJ2-5; 9 bases are a match to TRBD2. CDR3 size: 15 residues. V lost 2 bases and J lost 1; bases outside the gene matches: 2. DNA of the CDR3: TGTGCCAGCAGTTTACATAGCGGGGGCCAAGAGACCCAGTACTTC. Protein product: CASSLHSGGQETQYF.